This T cell receptor (beta chain) was identified in a study of T cell responses to AZD1222 COVID-19 vaccine. General study results and limits: Mostly white British, mostly female donors; authors suggested clonal diversity may be underestimated. Repertoires were obtained only post-peak T cell response.

As regards this clone: The antigen is unknown.

Only in-frame clones appear in the TCRdb table, and some are missing; sequencing was by immunoSEQ multiplex PCR. The sample lists tens of thousands of clones, approximately 90% occurring once. The CDR3 is 14 amino acids. The V gene's germline CDR1 is MNHEY and CDR2 SVGAGI. The V gene end was trimmed by 5 bases and the J gene end by 3 bases; junction bases not matched to a gene: 3. This receptor was identified in an adult who received the AZD1222 COVID-19 vaccine. The J gene is TRBJ2-4, the V gene TRBV6-5, with TRBD1 identical over 8 bases. The input for sequencing was peripheral blood, taken 28 days after the second AZD1222 dose. CDR3 loop: CASSPTGGKNIQYF. The CDR3 DNA reads as TGTGCCAGCAGTCCCACAGGGGGCAAAAACATTCAGTACTTC.